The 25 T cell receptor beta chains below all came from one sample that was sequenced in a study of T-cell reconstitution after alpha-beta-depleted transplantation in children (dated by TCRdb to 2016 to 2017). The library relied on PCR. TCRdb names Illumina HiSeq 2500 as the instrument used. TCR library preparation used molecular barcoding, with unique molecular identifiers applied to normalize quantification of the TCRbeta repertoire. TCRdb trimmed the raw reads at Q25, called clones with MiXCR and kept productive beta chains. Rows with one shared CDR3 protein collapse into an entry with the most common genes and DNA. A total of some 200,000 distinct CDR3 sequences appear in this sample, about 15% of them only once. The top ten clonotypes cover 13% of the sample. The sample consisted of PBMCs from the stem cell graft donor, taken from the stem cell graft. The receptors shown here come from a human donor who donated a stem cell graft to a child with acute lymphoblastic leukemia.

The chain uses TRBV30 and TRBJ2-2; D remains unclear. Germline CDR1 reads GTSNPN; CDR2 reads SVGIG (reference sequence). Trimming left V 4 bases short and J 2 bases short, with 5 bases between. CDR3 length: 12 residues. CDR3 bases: TGTGCCTGGAACCTAAACACCGGGGAGCTGTTTTTT. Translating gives CAWNLNTGELFF.

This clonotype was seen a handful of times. This CDR3 reads CASSFGGRGTGELFF. CDR3 bases: TGCGCCAGCAGCTTTGGCGGGAGGGGCACCGGGGAGCTGTTTTTT. The chain has TRBV5-1 and TRBJ2-2; 9 nucleotides line up with TRBD2. J gave up 4 bases and V 2 bases, and 3 bases lay outside the gene matches. This CDR3 has 15 amino acids. CDR1 and CDR2 (germline): SGHRS, YFSETQ.

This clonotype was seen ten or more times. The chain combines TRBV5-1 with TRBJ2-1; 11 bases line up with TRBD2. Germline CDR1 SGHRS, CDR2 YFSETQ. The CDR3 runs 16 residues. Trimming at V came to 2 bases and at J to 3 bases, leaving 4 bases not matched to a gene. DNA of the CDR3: TGCGCCAGCAGCTTCCGGACTAGCGGGTACTACAATGAGCAGTTCTTC. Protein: CASSFRTSGYYNEQFF.

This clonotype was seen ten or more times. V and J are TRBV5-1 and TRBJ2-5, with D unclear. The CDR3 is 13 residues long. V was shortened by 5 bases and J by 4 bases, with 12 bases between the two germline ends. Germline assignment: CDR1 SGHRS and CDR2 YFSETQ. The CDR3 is CASRKRVGETQYF. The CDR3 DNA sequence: TGCGCCAGCAGGAAAAGGGTTGGAGAGACCCAGTACTTC.

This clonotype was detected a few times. This CDR3 reads CAISEAGGGETQYF. The CDR3 DNA follows: TGTGCCATCAGTGAGGCAGGGGGCGGCGAGACCCAGTACTTC. The chain is built from TRBV10-3 and TRBJ2-5; 8 bases are shared with TRBD1. Germline trimming cut 2 bases from V and 5 bases from J; bases unmatched to any gene: 4. The CDR3 runs to 14 residues. Germline V gene data show CDR1 as ENHRY and CDR2 as SYGVKD.

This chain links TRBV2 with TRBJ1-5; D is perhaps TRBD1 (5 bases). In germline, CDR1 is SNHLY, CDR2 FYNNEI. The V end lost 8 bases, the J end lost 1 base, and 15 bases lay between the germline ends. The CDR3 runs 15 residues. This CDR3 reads CASGLQDMSNQPQHF. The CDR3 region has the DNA TGTGCCAGCGGTCTACAGGATATGAGCAATCAGCCCCAGCATTTT. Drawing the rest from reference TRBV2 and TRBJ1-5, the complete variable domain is EPEVTQTPSHQVTQMGQEVILRCVPISNHLYFYWYRQILGQKVEFLVSFYNNEISEKSEIFDDQFSVERPDGSNFTLKIRSTKLEDSAMYFCASGLQDMSNQPQHFGDGTRLSIL.

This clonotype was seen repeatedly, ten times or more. This CDR3 is CASSPSVGVRGYGYTF. DNA for the CDR3: TGCGCCAGCAGCCCCTCGGTGGGGGTCCGAGGCTATGGCTACACCTTC. The V gene is TRBV5-1, the J gene TRBJ1-2; D perhaps matches TRBD1 (5 bases). The CDR3 loop spans 16 amino acids. From germline, CDR1 is SGHRS and CDR2 YFSETQ. V gave up 4 bases and J gave up 4 bases, with 20 bases separating them.

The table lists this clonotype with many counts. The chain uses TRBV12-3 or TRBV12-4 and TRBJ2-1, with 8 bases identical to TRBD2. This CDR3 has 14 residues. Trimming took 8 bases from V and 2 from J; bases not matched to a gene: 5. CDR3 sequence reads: CASDTSGTYNEQFF. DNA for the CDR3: TGTGCCAGCGACACTAGCGGAACCTACAATGAGCAGTTCTTC.

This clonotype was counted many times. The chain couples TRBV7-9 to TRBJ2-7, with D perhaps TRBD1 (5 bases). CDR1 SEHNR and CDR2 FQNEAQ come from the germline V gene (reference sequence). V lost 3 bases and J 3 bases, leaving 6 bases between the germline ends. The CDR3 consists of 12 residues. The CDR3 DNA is TGTGCCAGCAGCTTCGACAGCTACGAGCAGTACTTC. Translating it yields CASSFDSYEQYF.

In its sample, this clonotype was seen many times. CDR3: CASSQLAGVDEQFF. The CDR3, as DNA: TGCGCCAGCAGCCAACTAGCGGGAGTCGATGAGCAGTTCTTC. The chain combines TRBV5-1 with TRBJ2-1, with 11 bases aligning to TRBD2. V shed 4 bases and J 8 bases; nucleotides not matched to a gene: 5. The CDR3 runs 14 residues. CDR1 is SGHRS and CDR2 is YFSETQ in the germline V gene.

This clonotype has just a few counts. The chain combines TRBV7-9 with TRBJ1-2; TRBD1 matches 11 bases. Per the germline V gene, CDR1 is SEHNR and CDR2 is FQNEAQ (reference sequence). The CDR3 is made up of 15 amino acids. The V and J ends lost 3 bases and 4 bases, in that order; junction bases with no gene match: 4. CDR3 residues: CASSFGQGASYGYTF. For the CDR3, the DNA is TGTGCCAGCAGCTTCGGACAGGGGGCTTCCTATGGCTACACCTTC. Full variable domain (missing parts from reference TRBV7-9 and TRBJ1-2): DTGVSQNPRHKITKRGQNVTFRCDPISEHNRLYWYRQTLGQGPEFLTYFQNEAQLEKSRLLSDRFSAERPKGSFSTLEIQRTEQGDSAMYLCASSFGQGASYGYTFGSGTRLTVV.

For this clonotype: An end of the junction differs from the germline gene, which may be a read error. Here the CDR3 reads CASTLEDPGANVLTF. As DNA, the CDR3 is TGCGCCAGCACCTTGGAGGACCCTGGGGCCAACGTCCTGACTTTC. The chain has TRBV5-1 and TRBJ2-6; tentative D call: TRBD2 (5 bases). This CDR3 comprises 15 residues. Germline values: CDR1 SGHRS, CDR2 YFSETQ.

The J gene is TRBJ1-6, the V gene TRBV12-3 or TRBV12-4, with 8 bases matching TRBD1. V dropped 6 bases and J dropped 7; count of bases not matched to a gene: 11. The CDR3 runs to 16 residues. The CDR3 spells CASRDTRGPKNSPLHF. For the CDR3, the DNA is TGTGCCAGCAGAGATACCAGGGGGCCAAAGAATTCACCCCTCCACTTT.

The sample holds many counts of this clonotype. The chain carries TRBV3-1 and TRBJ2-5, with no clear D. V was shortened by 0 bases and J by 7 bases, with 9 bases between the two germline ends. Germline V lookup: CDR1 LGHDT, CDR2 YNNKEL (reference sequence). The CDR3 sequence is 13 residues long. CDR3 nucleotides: TGTGCCAGCAGCCAAGACGGATTGGGGACCCAGTACTTC. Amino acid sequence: CASSQDGLGTQYF.

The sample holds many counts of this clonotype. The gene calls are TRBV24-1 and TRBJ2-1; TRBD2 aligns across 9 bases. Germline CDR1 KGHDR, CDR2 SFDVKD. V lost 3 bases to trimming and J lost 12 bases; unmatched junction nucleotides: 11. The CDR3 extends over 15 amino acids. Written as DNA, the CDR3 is TGTGCCACCAGTGATGAGGGGACTAGCCACGTTGTGCAGTTCTTC. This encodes CATSDEGTSHVVQFF.

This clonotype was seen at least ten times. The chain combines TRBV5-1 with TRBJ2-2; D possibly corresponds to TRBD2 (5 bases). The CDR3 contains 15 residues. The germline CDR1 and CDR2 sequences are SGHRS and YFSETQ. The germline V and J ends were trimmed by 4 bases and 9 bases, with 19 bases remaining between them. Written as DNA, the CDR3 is TGCGCCAGCAGCCTCGGACTTGAGGAAGGGTGGGAGCTGTTTTTT. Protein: CASSLGLEEGWELFF.

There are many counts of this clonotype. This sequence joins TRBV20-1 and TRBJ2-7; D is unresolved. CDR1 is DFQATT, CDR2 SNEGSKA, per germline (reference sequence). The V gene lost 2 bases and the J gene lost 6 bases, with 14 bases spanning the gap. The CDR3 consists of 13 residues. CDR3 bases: TGCAGTGCTAGATCCAAGCCGAGCTCCGAGCAGTACTTC. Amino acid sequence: CSARSKPSSEQYF.

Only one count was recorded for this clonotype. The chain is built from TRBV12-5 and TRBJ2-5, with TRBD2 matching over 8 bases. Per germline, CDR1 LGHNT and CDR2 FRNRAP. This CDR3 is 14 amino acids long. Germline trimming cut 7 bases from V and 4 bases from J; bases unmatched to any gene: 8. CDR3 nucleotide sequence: TGTGCTAGTGCCCAAAGCGGGGGCCGAGAGACCCAGTACTTC. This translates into CASAQSGGRETQYF.

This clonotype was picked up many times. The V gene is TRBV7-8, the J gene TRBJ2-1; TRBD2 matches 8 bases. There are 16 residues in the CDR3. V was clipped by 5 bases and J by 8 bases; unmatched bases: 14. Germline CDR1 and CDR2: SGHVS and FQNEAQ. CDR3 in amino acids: CASSILPGLVTDEQFF. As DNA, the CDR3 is TGTGCCAGCAGCATACTCCCGGGACTAGTAACAGATGAGCAGTTCTTC.

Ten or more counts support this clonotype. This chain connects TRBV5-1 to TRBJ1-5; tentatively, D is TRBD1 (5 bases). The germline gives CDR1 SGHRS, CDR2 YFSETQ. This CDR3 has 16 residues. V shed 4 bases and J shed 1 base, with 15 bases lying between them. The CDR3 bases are TGCGCCAGCAGCCCGGAGGGAGGGGCGAGCAATCAGCCCCAGCATTTT. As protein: CASSPEGGASNQPQHF.

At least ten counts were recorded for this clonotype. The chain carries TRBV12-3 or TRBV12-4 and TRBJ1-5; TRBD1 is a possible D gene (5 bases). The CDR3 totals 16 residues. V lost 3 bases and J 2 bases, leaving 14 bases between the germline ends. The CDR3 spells CASSFGQGRGNQPQHF. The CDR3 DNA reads TGTGCCAGCAGTTTCGGGCAGGGTCGGGGCAATCAGCCCCAGCATTTT.

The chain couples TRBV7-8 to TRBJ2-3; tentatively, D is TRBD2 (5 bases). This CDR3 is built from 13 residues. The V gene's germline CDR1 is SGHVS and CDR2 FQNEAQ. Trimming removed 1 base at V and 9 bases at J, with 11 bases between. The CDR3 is CASSLGAGGTQYF. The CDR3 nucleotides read TGTGCCAGCAGCTTAGGGGCGGGCGGGACGCAGTATTTT.

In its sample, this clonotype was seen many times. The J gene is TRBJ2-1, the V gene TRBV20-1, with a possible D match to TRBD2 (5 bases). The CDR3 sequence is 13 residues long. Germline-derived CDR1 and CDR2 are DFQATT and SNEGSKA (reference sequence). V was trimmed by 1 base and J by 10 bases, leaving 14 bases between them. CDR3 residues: CSARVGNAWEQFF. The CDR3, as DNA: TGCAGTGCTAGAGTCGGGAACGCTTGGGAGCAGTTCTTC.

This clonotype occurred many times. The CDR3 here is CASSFRGGSTNEKLFF. CDR3 coding DNA: TGTGCCAGCAGCTTCCGAGGGGGTTCAACTAATGAAAAACTGTTTTTT. This rearrangement joins TRBV11-3 to TRBJ1-4, with D tentatively TRBD1 (6 bases). Germline lookup yields CDR1 SGHNT and CDR2 YENEEA. Trimming left V 3 bases short and J 0 bases short, with 11 bases between. The CDR3 loop spans 16 amino acids.

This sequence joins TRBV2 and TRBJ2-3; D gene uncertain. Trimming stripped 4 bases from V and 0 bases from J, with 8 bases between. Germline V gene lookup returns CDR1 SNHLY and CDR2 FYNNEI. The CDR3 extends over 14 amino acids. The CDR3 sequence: CASSGVSSTDTQYF. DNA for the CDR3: TGTGCCAGCAGTGGGGTGTCGAGCACAGATACGCAGTATTTT.